The entry below describes one TCR beta chain. Its antigen is as yet unknown. This sample is part of a study of post-analysis software for immune sequencing data. General study findings and limits: The study found TRBV5-6, TRBV5-1 and TRBV20-1 among a handful of TRBV segments more frequent in patients than controls. F measure showed strong co-clustering of same-batch samples. For normalized Chao1 diversity, multiple sclerosis patients scored significantly lower than controls did.

Unique molecular identifiers were present in the TCR beta cDNA libraries. It was from approximately 0.91 to 9.4 million T cells that about half a million cDNA molecules came. In TCRdb, the PCR reads were re-called with MiXCR into one record per CDR3 protein. Of 430,000 or so distinct CDR3 sequences listed, approximately 39% are singletons. The germline gives CDR1 MNHEY, CDR2 SVGAGI. J lost 6 bases, V lost 0 bases, and 3 bases had no gene match. The CDR3 sequence is 15 residues long. The receptor comes from a girl aged 2-9 years with multiple sclerosis. V usage is TRBV6-5 and J usage is TRBJ2-3, with 10 bases identical to TRBD2. Sequencing was performed on blood. CDR3 sequence reads: CASSYSRSGGDTQYF. Written as DNA, the CDR3 is TGTGCCAGCAGTTACTCGCGTAGCGGGGGGGATACGCAGTATTTT.